This T cell receptor beta chain was documented in a study of T cells after yellow fever vaccination. Many counts were recorded for this clonotype. TCRdb reanalysed the 5' RACE reads using MiXCR and keeps one entry per CDR3 protein. The sample has just under 600,000 distinct CDR3 sequences; around an eighth are singletons. Germline V gene sequence: CDR1 DFQATT, CDR2 SNEGSKA (reference sequence). The CDR3 loop spans 11 amino acids. Trimming took off 6 bases at V and 2 bases at J, with 8 bases between the two ends. The rearrangement joins TRBV20-1 to TRBJ2-7; no reliable D call. The sequence was collected from a man aged 25-40 years who received the YFV17D yellow fever vaccine. The source was PBMCs, collected on the day of the yellow fever booster vaccination. CDR3 nucleotide sequence: TGCAGTGCCAACGGCCCCTACGAGCAGTACTTC. It is translated as CSANGPYEQYF.